Listed below are T cell receptor beta chains from one sample, sequenced in a study of T cells in Graves' hyperthyroidism and ophthalmopathy. TCRdb analysed the multiplex PCR reads with MiXCR anew, one entry per CDR3 protein. The table lists more than 450,000 distinct CDR3 sequences, 15% to 20% of them singletons. The sequencing sample was made of blood. These receptors were collected from a man aged 35 to 55 with Graves' ophthalmopathy. Both conserved end residues are part of each CDR3. D genes are given only for firm matches. Not all rows give a size; the values are once, few, many and, for expanded clones, a class.

d_gene	len	v_gene	j_gene	abundance	CDR3nt	CDR3aa
-	15	TRBV11-3	TRBJ2-5	many	TGTGCCAGCAGCTTCTCCGGGACACCCCAAGAGACCCAGTACTTC	CASSFSGTPQETQYF
-	13	TRBV7-9	TRBJ1-2	many	TGTGCCAGCAGCTTCCAGGGGACCTATGGCTACACCTTC	CASSFQGTYGYTF
-	15	TRBV29-1	TRBJ2-1	-	TGCAGCGTTGAAGGGGTTGGGGGGGCTTACAATGAGCAGTTCTTC	CSVEGVGGAYNEQFF
TRBD1	15	TRBV10-3	TRBJ1-1	-	TGTGCCATCACCAAGGGACAGCGCATGAACACTGAAGCTTTCTTT	CAITKGQRMNTEAFF
-	13	TRBV3-1	TRBJ2-7	few	TGTGCCAGCAGCCAAGTCCCCTCCTACGAGCAGTACTTC	CASSQVPSYEQYF
TRBD1	17	TRBV5-1	TRBJ2-7	-	TGCGCCAGCAGCTTGGGGCCCCTCGACAGGGCCGCCTACGAGCAGTACTTC	CASSLGPLDRAAYEQYF
-	17	TRBV7-8	TRBJ2-1	many	TGTGCCAGCATACTCGACAGGTCAGTCGGCGGTTACAATGAGCAGTTCTTC	CASILDRSVGGYNEQFF
-	12	TRBV13	TRBJ2-7	few	TGTGCCAGCAGCCAACAGAGGTACGAGCAGTACTTC	CASSQQRYEQYF
-	15	TRBV11-3	TRBJ2-1	many	TGTGCCAGCAGCTTAGGGCGTCCGGACGCCAATGAGCAGTTCTTC	CASSLGRPDANEQFF
-	14	TRBV28	TRBJ2-7	many	TGTGCCAGCACCCAGGCGGGGCCGATCTACGAGCAGTACTTC	CASTQAGPIYEQYF
-	16	TRBV27	TRBJ1-1	many	TGTGCCAGCAGTTTATTATTAGCGGGGAAGCCCACTGAAGCTTTCTTT	CASSLLLAGKPTEAFF
-	14	TRBV30	TRBJ2-3	few	TGTGCCTGGACCCAATCTACTAGGGGAGATACGCAGTATTTT	CAWTQSTRGDTQYF
TRBD2	15	TRBV28	TRBJ2-7	many	TGTGCCAGCAGCCCTGCTAGCGGGGGCTCCTACGAGCAGTACTTC	CASSPASGGSYEQYF
TRBD1	15	TRBV6-1	TRBJ2-3	few	TGTGCCAGCAGCAGACAGGGGTGGGACACAGATACGCAGTATTTT	CASSRQGWDTDTQYF
-	15	TRBV12-3/TRBV12-4	TRBJ2-5	-	TGTGCCAGCAGCGCTGGGTTGGGGGGCAGGGAGACCCAGTACTTC	CASSAGLGGRETQYF
-	14	TRBV12-3/TRBV12-4	TRBJ1-2	few	TGTGCCAGCAGTACAGGAGCGACTAACTATGGCTACACCTTC	CASSTGATNYGYTF
TRBD2	14	TRBV3-1	TRBJ2-3	-	TGTGCCAGCAGCCGAGCGGGGGGCACAGATACGCAGTATTTT	CASSRAGGTDTQYF
-	14	TRBV28	TRBJ1-3	few	TGTGCCAGCAGACTAACAGGATCTGGAAACACCATATATTTT	CASRLTGSGNTIYF
-	17	TRBV5-1	TRBJ2-2	-	TGCGCCAGCAGCGTATTTGGACTGTCGGCGAACACCGGGGAGCTGTTTTTT	CASSVFGLSANTGELFF
-	17	TRBV19	TRBJ2-1	once	TGTGCCAGTAGTACAAGCCGCAGGGGTCGTGGCATCAATGAGCAGTTCTTC	CASSTSRRGRGINEQFF
-	13	TRBV6-1	TRBJ1-5	few	TGTGCCAGCAGTGTAAATAGCAATCAGCCCCAGCATTTT	CASSVNSNQPQHF
-	16	TRBV6-2/TRBV6-3	TRBJ1-2	-	TGTGCCAGCAGTGGCCAGATGGGGAGGGCTAACTATGGCTACACCTTC	CASSGQMGRANYGYTF
TRBD1	15	TRBV27	TRBJ1-2	-	TGTGCCAGCAGTCCAACAGGGGGCTTTGACTATGGCTACACCTTC	CASSPTGGFDYGYTF
-	14	TRBV30	TRBJ2-3	many	TGTGCCTGGAGTCTCAGTTCGGATTTAGATACGCAGTATTTT	CAWSLSSDLDTQYF